The rows below give T cell receptor beta chains drawn from one sample of a study of cytomegalovirus exposure and HLA in healthy donors. This table comes from immunoSEQ multiplex PCR, and its TCRdb copy is limited to in-frame clones, with some not included. The table lists fewer than 250,000 clones, 70% to 80% of them singletons, with around 3.9% in the top ten. Input material: PBMCs. These TCRs come from a male donor in good health and CMV-seronegative. Each CDR3 is given with its conserved first and last residue. D genes are given only for firm matches. Clone sizes are given selectively: once, few, many, or a class where the clone is expanded.

TRBV7-9	TRBJ2-7	NA	TRBD2	TGTTCCAGCAGCTCGTTAGCTAGCGGGAGGTATTTGGACGAGCAGTACTTC	CSSSSLASGRYLDEQYF
TRBV28	TRBJ1-1	NA	NA	TGTGCCAGCAGTTTATCGACAGGATTGGTGACTGAAGCTTTCTTT	CASSLSTGLVTEAFF
TRBV9	TRBJ1-4	NA	NA	TGTGCCAGCTCTCGGGGGGGGTTTGGAGAAAAACTGTTTTTT	CASSRGGFGEKLFF
TRBV29-1	TRBJ2-3	NA	NA	TGCAGCGTTAAAGTAACAGATACGCAGTATTTT	CSVKVTDTQYF
TRBV14	TRBJ2-2	NA	TRBD1	TGTGCCAGCAGCCCGAGACAGGGGGGTCCCGGGGAGCTGTTTTTT	CASSPRQGGPGELFF
TRBV19	TRBJ2-6	NA	NA	TGTGCCAGTAGATTCCCCGGAGCGAGCTCTGGGGCCAACGTCCTGACTTTC	CASRFPGASSGANVLTF
TRBV15	TRBJ2-1	NA	NA	TGTGCCACCAGCAGAGATCGAGCGGTCCCCTACAATGAGCAGTTCTTC	CATSRDRAVPYNEQFF
TRBV18	TRBJ1-5	NA	TRBD1	TGTGCCAGCTCACTCACAGGGGATGGCAATCAGCCCCAGCATTTT	CASSLTGDGNQPQHF
TRBV20-1	TRBJ1-1	NA	NA	TGCAGTGCGGGCAGATCTGAAGCTTTCTTT	CSAGRSEAFF
TRBV6-5	TRBJ2-3	NA	TRBD1	TGTGCCAGCAGTCCCACCTGGACAGGGTCGCAGTATTTT	CASSPTWTGSQYF
TRBV5-1	TRBJ2-5	NA	TRBD2	TGCGCCAGCAGCGGGGGACTAGGCGGGGAGACCCAGTACTTC	CASSGGLGGETQYF
TRBV7-9	TRBJ1-4	NA	TRBD1	TGTTCCAGCAGCTCCACCGGGACAGGGTATGGCGCTAATGAAAAACTGTTTTTT	CSSSSTGTGYGANEKLFF
TRBV29-1	TRBJ2-2	NA	NA	TGCAGCGTTGTACCGGCGAACACCGGGGAGCTGTTTTTT	CSVVPANTGELFF
TRBV6-1	TRBJ1-5	few	NA	TGTGCCAGCAGTGTAGACCAGGGATTGAGTCAGCCCCAGCATTTT	CASSVDQGLSQPQHF
TRBV5-1	TRBJ2-1	NA	NA	TGCGCCAGCAGCGGGGGGGGCCAAACCTACAATGAGCAGTTCTTC	CASSGGGQTYNEQFF
TRBV18	TRBJ2-2	NA	TRBD1	TGTGCCAGCTCACCAATAAGGGGGCACGCCGGGGAGCTGTTTTTT	CASSPIRGHAGELFF
TRBV7-2	TRBJ2-5	few	TRBD2	TGTGCCAGCGCCGGCCGCCCACCGGGACTAGCGGGCCCGGAGACCCAGTACTTC	CASAGRPPGLAGPETQYF
TRBV15	TRBJ1-2	NA	TRBD1	TGTGCCACCAGCAGATCCCCGGACAGGGTGAGCTATGGCTACACCTTC	CATSRSPDRVSYGYTF